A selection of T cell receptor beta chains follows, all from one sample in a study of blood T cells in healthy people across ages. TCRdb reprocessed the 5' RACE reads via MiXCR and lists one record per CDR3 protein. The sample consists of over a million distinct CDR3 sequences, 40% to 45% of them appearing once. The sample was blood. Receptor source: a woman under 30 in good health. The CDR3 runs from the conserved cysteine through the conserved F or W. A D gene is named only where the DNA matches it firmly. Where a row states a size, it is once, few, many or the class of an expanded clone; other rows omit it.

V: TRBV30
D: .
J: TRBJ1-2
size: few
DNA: TGTGCCTGGAGAATCCCGGGGGCCATCTATGGCTACACCTTC
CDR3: CAWRIPGAIYGYTF

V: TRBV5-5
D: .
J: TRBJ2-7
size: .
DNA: TGTGCCAGCAGCTCATACTGGGACAATGACAATGAGCAGTACTTC
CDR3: CASSSYWDNDNEQYF

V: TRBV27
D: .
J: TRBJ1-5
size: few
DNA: TGTGCCAGCCGAGAGGGGATTAGCAATCAGCCCCAGCATTTT
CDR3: CASREGISNQPQHF

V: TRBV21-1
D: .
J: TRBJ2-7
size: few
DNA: TGTGCCAGCAGCAATTCTTCGCGACAGGCGCGCTACGAGCAGTACTTC
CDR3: CASSNSSRQARYEQYF

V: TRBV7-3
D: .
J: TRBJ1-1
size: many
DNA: TGTGCCAGCAGCTTAACGGGTAGCACTGAAGCTTTCTTT
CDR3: CASSLTGSTEAFF

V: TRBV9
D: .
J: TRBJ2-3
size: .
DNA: TGTGCCAGCAGCGTAGAGGGGCGCGGGACCACAGATACGCAGTATTTT
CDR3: CASSVEGRGTTDTQYF

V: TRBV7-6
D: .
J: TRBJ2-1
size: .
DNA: TGTGCCAGCAGACACCTCCAAGAGACCCAGTTCTTC
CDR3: CASRHLQETQFF

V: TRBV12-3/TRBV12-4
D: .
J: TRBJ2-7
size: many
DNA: TGTGCCAGCAGTTTAGGACAGCACTACGAGCAGTACTTC
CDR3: CASSLGQHYEQYF

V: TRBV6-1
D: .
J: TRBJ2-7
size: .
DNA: TGTGCCAGCAGTGAAGCGGTCCGGAACACGTTTTACGAGCAGTACTTC
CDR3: CASSEAVRNTFYEQYF

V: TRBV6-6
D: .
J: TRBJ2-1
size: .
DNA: TGTGCCAATGGGGCCTACAATGAGCAGTTCTTC
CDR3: CANGAYNEQFF

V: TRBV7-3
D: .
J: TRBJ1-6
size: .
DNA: TGTGCCAGCAGCTTAACACAGGGAAGTTCACCCCTCCACTTT
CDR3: CASSLTQGSSPLHF

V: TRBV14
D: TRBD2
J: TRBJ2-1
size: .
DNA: TGTGCCAGCAGCTTCGAGGAGCGGGGGTCTGACAATGAGCAGTTCTTC
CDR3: CASSFEERGSDNEQFF

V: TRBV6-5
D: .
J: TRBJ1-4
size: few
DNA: TGTGCCAGCAGTTTCAAAGGCGCAACTAATGAAAAACTGTTTTTT
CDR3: CASSFKGATNEKLFF

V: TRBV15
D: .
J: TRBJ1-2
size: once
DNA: TGTGCCACCAGCAGAGACTCCCATCTGGACTATGGCTACACCTTC
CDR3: CATSRDSHLDYGYTF

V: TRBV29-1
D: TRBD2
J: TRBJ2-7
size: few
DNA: TGCAGCGTTGAGACCCCTAGCGGGCATCCCTACGAGCAGTACTTC
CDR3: CSVETPSGHPYEQYF